This TCR beta chain was captured in a study of T cells after yellow fever vaccination. Study-wide points: Booster sampling recovered most clones from primary vaccination (96% CD4, approximately 90% CD8). Clonotypes shared by both compartments, CD4 and CD8, made up a small share.

As regards this clonotype: Its antigen is currently unknown.

5'RACE template switching added a universal primer site and UMIs to TCR cDNA. TCRdb fed the 5' RACE reads into MiXCR, producing one record per CDR3 protein. Altogether around 530,000 distinct CDR3 sequences are present, around 17% being singletons, with the ten largest covering around 15%. The V gene's germline CDR1 is SGHNT and CDR2 YYREEE (reference sequence). CDR3 length equals 15 residues. J gave up 3 bases and V 7 bases, and 6 bases lay outside the gene matches. The input for sequencing was PBMCs, taken 5 to 6 days after the first yellow fever vaccination. This clonotype originated in a man aged 18 to 30 who received the YFV17D yellow fever vaccine. The chain carries TRBV5-4 and TRBJ2-2; 10 bases fit TRBD1. In DNA form, the CDR3 reads TGTGCCAGCGGACCCGGGACAGGGGACACCGGGGAGCTGTTTTTT. This translates into CASGPGTGDTGELFF.